The subject of this entry is one TCR beta chain. The antigen is not known. The assay was immunoSEQ multiplex PCR, and TCRdb's table has in-frame clones only and misses some. Altogether some 97,000 clones are present, about 90% being singletons, with the ten largest covering 4% to 4.5%. Germline V gene data show CDR1 as SQVTM and CDR2 as ANQGSEA. With 8 bases removed from V and 1 base from J, the gap between germline ends came to 10 bases. The CDR3 is made up of 12 amino acids. The source of the sample is a study of T cell responses to AZD1222 COVID-19 vaccine. Broader study findings: Donors skewed white British and female; clonal diversity was possibly underestimated. The repertoires were collected only after the peak T cell response.

The chain combines TRBV29-1 with TRBJ2-3; D gene uncertain. This TCR was recovered from an adult in good health. This specimen was peripheral blood, taken on day 0 of MenACWY control vaccination. CDR3 sequence reads: CSPTQGTDTQYF. In DNA, the CDR3 is TGCAGCCCAACCCAAGGCACAGATACGCAGTATTTT.